Below, one T cell receptor (beta chain) is given with its context. Germline V gene sequence: CDR1 SEHNR, CDR2 FQNEAQ (reference sequence). This CDR3 comprises 15 residues. V lost 1 base to trimming and J lost 3 bases; unmatched junction nucleotides: 1. The entry originates in a study of technical replicates of blood from several donors. TCRdb keeps only in-frame clones here, not all; method: immunoSEQ multiplex PCR. The data contain 60,000 to 70,000 clones, 95% to 98% of them singletons. The clonotype was recovered from a human donor in good health. V usage is TRBV7-9 and J usage is TRBJ1-1; 11 bases fit TRBD1. The sample was T cells isolated from PBMCs. DNA of the CDR3: TGTGCCAGCAGCTTAGGGACAGGGGGCTACACTGAAGCTTTCTTT. Its protein is CASSLGTGGYTEAFF.